The 7 T cell receptor beta chains below were found in one sample sequenced in a study of vaccination and CD4 T cells after COVID-19. The treatment is: roughly 11-day PBMC culture with coronavirus spike peptide pools or control peptides (ViraFEST assay). Oncomine TCR Beta short-read sequencing was applied to DNA from cultured CD4+ T cells. Each CDR3 protein gets one entry after TCRdb re-called the PCR reads with MiXCR. Seen here are 13,000 or so distinct CDR3 sequences, roughly a quarter observed once, and the top ten hold roughly 29%. These TCRs are of unknown antigen specificity. Source: CD4+ T cells from blood, cultured in vitro, taken before SARS-CoV-2 vaccination. Receptors originate from a human donor who received a COVID-19 vaccine.

CDR3 residues: CASSVIRSSNYGYTF. The CDR3 nucleotides are TGTGCCAGCAGTGTAATTCGTTCGAGCAACTATGGCTACACCTTC. The J gene is TRBJ1-2, the V gene TRBV2; D gene uncertain. Looked up from germline, CDR1 is SNHLY and CDR2 is FYNNEI. V lost 4 bases to trimming and J lost 2 bases, with 14 bases between them. The CDR3 extends over 15 amino acids. Variable domain in full (rest from reference TRBV2 and TRBJ1-2): EPEVTQTPSHQVTQMGQEVILRCVPISNHLYFYWYRQILGQKVEFLVSFYNNEISEKSEIFDDQFSVERPDGSNFTLKIRSTKLEDSAMYFCASSVIRSSNYGYTFGSGTRLTVV.

CDR3 amino acids: CAWSVRVVSEAFF. As DNA, the CDR3 is TGTGCCTGGAGTGTCAGGGTAGTGAGTGAAGCTTTCTTT. V is TRBV30 and J is TRBJ1-1, with a possible D match to TRBD1 (5 bases). The CDR3 loop spans 13 amino acids. The germline CDR1 and CDR2 sequences are GTSNPN and SVGIG (reference sequence). Trimming removed 0 bases from V and 7 bases from J, with 12 bases in between.

In this sample, this clonotype turned up a few times. Here the CDR3 DNA reads TGTGCCACCTCCGAACGGGGGGGCCCAGATACGCAGTATTTT. It codes for CATSERGGPDTQYF. The V gene is TRBV12-3 or TRBV12-4, the J gene TRBJ2-3; 8 bases map to TRBD2. The trim removed 10 bases at V and 4 bases at J, leaving 10 bases unmatched. There are 14 residues in the CDR3.

The chain joins TRBV6-1 to TRBJ1-3; the match to TRBD1 covers 7 bases. CDR3 length equals 19 residues. The V segment lost 1 base and the J segment 0 bases; nucleotides outside the gene matches: 12. Germline lookup yields CDR1 MNHNS and CDR2 SASEGT. CDR3 sequence: CASSEVAMGTDASGNTIYF. CDR3 in DNA: TGTGCCAGCAGTGAAGTCGCTATGGGGACAGATGCCTCTGGAAACACCATATATTTT.

The chain combines TRBV7-3 with TRBJ1-2, with TRBD1 matching 7 bases. Germline V gene sequence: CDR1 SGHTA, CDR2 FQGTGA. CDR3 size: 15 residues. Germline trimming cut 5 bases from V and 8 bases from J; bases unmatched to any gene: 14. The CDR3 DNA sequence: TGTGCCAGCAGCACTCAACCCAGGGGGTCGGGCGGCTACACCTTC. It yields the protein CASSTQPRGSGGYTF.

This clonotype was seen only a few times. V and J are TRBV12-3 or TRBV12-4 and TRBJ2-1; 10 nucleotides align to TRBD1. The CDR3 runs to 16 residues. V was pared by 6 bases and J by 2 bases, with 7 bases of the junction left unmatched. CDR3 sequence: CASRLGTGVTYNEQFF. The CDR3 nucleotides are TGTGCCAGCAGACTCGGGACAGGGGTGACCTACAATGAGCAGTTCTTC.

By sample share, this clonotype is medium-sized. V and J are TRBV6-2 or TRBV6-3 and TRBJ1-1, with D possibly matching TRBD1 (5 bases). Trimming cost V 2 bases and J 0 bases, with 13 bases left between them. In germline, CDR1 is MNHEY, CDR2 SVGEGT. The CDR3 extends over 16 amino acids. The chain's CDR3 is CASSYDFGRVNTEAFF. CDR3 DNA: TGTGCCAGCAGTTACGACTTTGGCAGGGTGAACACTGAAGCTTTCTTT.